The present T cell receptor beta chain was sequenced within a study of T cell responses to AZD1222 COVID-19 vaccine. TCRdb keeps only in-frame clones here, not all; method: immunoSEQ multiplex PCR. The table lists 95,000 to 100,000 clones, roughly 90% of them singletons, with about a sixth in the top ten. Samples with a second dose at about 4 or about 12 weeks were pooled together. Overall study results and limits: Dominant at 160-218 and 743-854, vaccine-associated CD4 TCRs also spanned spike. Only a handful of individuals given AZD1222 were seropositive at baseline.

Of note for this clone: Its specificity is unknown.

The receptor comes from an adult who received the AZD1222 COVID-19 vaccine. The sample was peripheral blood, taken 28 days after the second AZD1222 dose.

Written as DNA, the CDR3 is TGTGCCAGTAGAAGGGACCGAGAGTCCACTGAAGCTTTCTTT. Residues: CASRRDRESTEAFF. V gene TRBV19 combines with J gene TRBJ1-1, with D maybe TRBD1 (5 bases). The CDR3 spans 14 residues. V was cut by 6 bases and J by 4 bases, with 15 bases left in between. The germline V gene has CDR1 LNHDA and CDR2 SQIVND (reference sequence).